The rows below give T cell receptor beta chains drawn from one sample of a study of shared clonotypes between healthy human individuals. The assay was immunoSEQ multiplex PCR, and TCRdb's table has in-frame clones only and misses some. The sample yields some 350,000 clones, around two thirds seen once. Sample: memory CD4+ T cells sorted from blood. The receptors come from a man aged 30 to 39 in good health. Each CDR3 is given with its conserved first and last residue. The D gene is left open where the match is weak. Clone size is given for some rows only: seen once, a few or many times, or a class if the clone is expanded.

v_call: TRBV7-9; j_call: TRBJ1-1; clone_size: few; d_call: -; cdr3_aa: CASSLPRPNAEAFF; cdr3_nt: TGTGCCAGCAGCTTACCTCGGCCAAACGCTGAAGCTTTCTTT
v_call: TRBV6-6; j_call: TRBJ1-2; clone_size: -; d_call: -; cdr3_aa: CASSKPGVGNYGYTF; cdr3_nt: TGTGCCAGCAGTAAGCCGGGAGTGGGGAACTATGGCTACACCTTC
v_call: TRBV27; j_call: TRBJ2-6; clone_size: once; d_call: -; cdr3_aa: CASRPSGLIPSGANVLTF; cdr3_nt: TGTGCCAGCAGACCGTCGGGTCTGATTCCCTCTGGGGCCAACGTCCTGACTTTC
v_call: TRBV2; j_call: TRBJ2-7; clone_size: few; d_call: -; cdr3_aa: CASSGYLGHEQYF; cdr3_nt: TGTGCCAGCAGTGGGTATTTGGGACACGAGCAGTACTTC
v_call: TRBV11-2; j_call: TRBJ2-4; clone_size: few; d_call: -; cdr3_aa: CASSLGTVNIQYF; cdr3_nt: TGTGCCAGCAGCTTAGGGACTGTAAACATTCAGTACTTC
v_call: TRBV9; j_call: TRBJ1-1; clone_size: -; d_call: -; cdr3_aa: CASSVLGGEAFF; cdr3_nt: TGTGCCAGCAGCGTATTGGGGGGAGAAGCTTTCTTT
v_call: TRBV25-1; j_call: TRBJ2-3; clone_size: -; d_call: -; cdr3_aa: CASSELADTQYF; cdr3_nt: TGTGCCAGCAGTGAATTGGCAGATACGCAGTATTTT
v_call: TRBV13; j_call: TRBJ1-4; clone_size: -; d_call: TRBD1; cdr3_aa: CASSTVTGGAGTNEKLFF; cdr3_nt: TGTGCCAGCAGCACCGTCACAGGGGGCGCGGGAACTAATGAAAAACTGTTTTTT
v_call: TRBV7-9; j_call: TRBJ1-6; clone_size: -; d_call: -; cdr3_aa: CASSPADSPLHF; cdr3_nt: TGTGCCAGCAGCCCTGCGGATTCACCCCTCCACTTT
v_call: TRBV14; j_call: TRBJ2-5; clone_size: -; d_call: -; cdr3_aa: CASSPSWETQYF; cdr3_nt: TGTGCCAGCAGCCCGTCTTGGGAGACCCAGTACTTC
v_call: TRBV7-8; j_call: TRBJ2-7; clone_size: once; d_call: TRBD1; cdr3_aa: CASSVWGQTYEQYF; cdr3_nt: TGTGCCAGCAGCGTTTGGGGACAGACCTACGAGCAGTACTTC
v_call: TRBV7-2; j_call: TRBJ1-1; clone_size: few; d_call: -; cdr3_aa: CASSFSRGRAFF; cdr3_nt: TGTGCCAGCAGCTTTTCCCGGGGCAGAGCTTTCTTT
v_call: TRBV5-8; j_call: TRBJ1-1; clone_size: once; d_call: -; cdr3_aa: CASSLGGLRALNTEAFF; cdr3_nt: TGTGCCAGCAGCTTGGGGGGCCTCAGGGCTTTGAACACTGAAGCTTTCTTT
v_call: TRBV5-5; j_call: TRBJ2-2; clone_size: few; d_call: -; cdr3_aa: CASSLGSRRGYAGELFF; cdr3_nt: TGTGCCAGCAGCTTGGGGTCACGGAGGGGGTACGCCGGGGAGCTGTTTTTT
v_call: TRBV12-5; j_call: TRBJ2-3; clone_size: few; d_call: -; cdr3_aa: CASGLNPGAGTDTQYF; cdr3_nt: TGTGCTAGTGGTTTGAATCCGGGAGCCGGGACAGATACGCAGTATTTT
v_call: TRBV18; j_call: TRBJ2-7; clone_size: once; d_call: -; cdr3_aa: CASSPANSYEQYF; cdr3_nt: TGTGCCAGCTCACCGGCTAACTCCTACGAGCAGTACTTC
v_call: TRBV5-4; j_call: TRBJ2-5; clone_size: few; d_call: TRBD2; cdr3_aa: CASSWGLAGGETQYF; cdr3_nt: TGTGCCAGCAGCTGGGGACTAGCGGGAGGCGAGACCCAGTACTTC
v_call: TRBV7-3; j_call: TRBJ1-1; clone_size: -; d_call: -; cdr3_aa: CASSLTPVKNTEAFF; cdr3_nt: TGTGCCAGCAGCTTAACCCCGGTCAAAAACACTGAAGCTTTCTTT
v_call: TRBV29-1; j_call: TRBJ2-5; clone_size: -; d_call: TRBD2; cdr3_aa: CSVEPTSAGGETQYF; cdr3_nt: TGCAGCGTTGAACCGACTAGCGCGGGAGGAGAGACCCAGTACTTC
v_call: TRBV10-1; j_call: TRBJ2-3; clone_size: -; d_call: TRBD2; cdr3_aa: CASSGASGSHTQYF; cdr3_nt: TGCGCCAGCAGTGGGGCTAGCGGGAGTCATACGCAGTATTTT
v_call: TRBV5-6; j_call: TRBJ2-1; clone_size: -; d_call: TRBD2; cdr3_aa: CASSSLLAGAVYNEQFF; cdr3_nt: TGTGCCAGCAGCAGTCTACTAGCGGGAGCGGTCTACAATGAGCAGTTCTTC
v_call: TRBV5-1; j_call: TRBJ2-5; clone_size: once; d_call: -; cdr3_aa: CASSLGYAETQYF; cdr3_nt: TGCGCCAGCAGCTTGGGTTATGCGGAGACCCAGTACTTC
v_call: TRBV5-1; j_call: TRBJ2-7; clone_size: -; d_call: -; cdr3_aa: CASSPPGAEQYF; cdr3_nt: TGCGCCAGCAGCCCTCCGGGGGCCGAGCAGTACTTC
v_call: TRBV6-5; j_call: TRBJ2-5; clone_size: -; d_call: -; cdr3_aa: CASSDRAYVVAQYF; cdr3_nt: TGTGCCAGCAGTGATAGGGCCTATGTAGTGGCCCAGTACTTC
v_call: TRBV5-6; j_call: TRBJ2-1; clone_size: -; d_call: -; cdr3_aa: CASSLQAGIGNEQFF; cdr3_nt: TGTGCCAGCAGCTTGCAGGCTGGGATAGGCAATGAGCAGTTCTTC
v_call: TRBV19; j_call: TRBJ1-2; clone_size: once; d_call: -; cdr3_aa: CASRPRADYGYTF; cdr3_nt: TGTGCCAGTCGCCCCCGGGCAGACTATGGCTACACCTTC
v_call: TRBV2; j_call: TRBJ2-7; clone_size: -; d_call: TRBD1; cdr3_aa: CASRAGTGGRAYEQYF; cdr3_nt: TGTGCCAGCAGGGCCGGGACAGGGGGTCGCGCCTACGAGCAGTACTTC
v_call: TRBV7-8; j_call: TRBJ2-5; clone_size: -; d_call: TRBD2; cdr3_aa: CASSLRDLGLAGGAQYF; cdr3_nt: TGTGCCAGCAGCTTACGAGATTTGGGACTAGCGGGAGGGGCCCAGTACTTC
v_call: TRBV13; j_call: TRBJ2-3; clone_size: -; d_call: -; cdr3_aa: CASSFDRLSTDTQYF; cdr3_nt: TGTGCCAGCAGCTTTGATCGGTTGAGCACAGATACGCAGTATTTT
v_call: TRBV14; j_call: TRBJ1-5; clone_size: -; d_call: -; cdr3_aa: CASSQATGFESNQPQHF; cdr3_nt: TGTGCCAGCAGCCAAGCTACGGGTTTCGAGAGCAATCAGCCCCAGCATTTT
v_call: TRBV5-5; j_call: TRBJ2-7; clone_size: -; d_call: -; cdr3_aa: CASSLDFLYEQYF; cdr3_nt: TGTGCCAGCAGCCTGGACTTCCTCTACGAGCAGTACTTC
v_call: TRBV5-1; j_call: TRBJ2-2; clone_size: -; d_call: -; cdr3_aa: CASSILSNTGELFF; cdr3_nt: TGCGCCAGCAGCATTCTCTCGAACACCGGGGAGCTGTTTTTT
v_call: TRBV5-6; j_call: TRBJ1-1; clone_size: -; d_call: -; cdr3_aa: CASSRRGWNTEAFF; cdr3_nt: TGTGCCAGCAGCCGCAGGGGATGGAACACTGAAGCTTTCTTT
v_call: TRBV6-5; j_call: TRBJ1-1; clone_size: -; d_call: -; cdr3_aa: CASSWGGGRDTEAFF; cdr3_nt: TGTGCCAGCAGTTGGGGCGGAGGAAGGGACACTGAAGCTTTCTTT
v_call: TRBV4-1; j_call: TRBJ1-4; clone_size: -; d_call: -; cdr3_aa: CASSPRRREKLFF; cdr3_nt: TGCGCCAGCAGCCCCAGGCGGAGGGAAAAACTGTTTTTT
v_call: TRBV2; j_call: TRBJ1-4; clone_size: -; d_call: -; cdr3_aa: CASSGRLTGEKLFF; cdr3_nt: TGTGCCAGCAGTGGAAGACTCACAGGTGAAAAACTGTTTTTT
v_call: TRBV30; j_call: TRBJ2-7; clone_size: -; d_call: TRBD1; cdr3_aa: CAWSLQGVYEQYF; cdr3_nt: TGTGCCTGGAGTCTACAGGGGGTTTACGAGCAGTACTTC
v_call: TRBV11-2; j_call: TRBJ1-2; clone_size: -; d_call: -; cdr3_aa: CASSLEKGGYTF; cdr3_nt: TGTGCCAGCAGCTTAGAAAAGGGGGGCTACACCTTC
v_call: TRBV7-6; j_call: TRBJ2-7; clone_size: -; d_call: TRBD2; cdr3_aa: CASSLGGLAGGSSYEQYF; cdr3_nt: TGTGCCAGCAGCTTAGGAGGCCTAGCGGGAGGGAGCTCCTACGAGCAGTACTTC
v_call: TRBV19; j_call: TRBJ2-2; clone_size: -; d_call: TRBD1; cdr3_aa: CASSGIDQGAGELFF; cdr3_nt: TGTGCCAGTAGCGGGATCGATCAGGGGGCCGGGGAGCTGTTTTTT
v_call: TRBV7-6; j_call: TRBJ2-6; clone_size: few; d_call: -; cdr3_aa: CASSPYGANVLTF; cdr3_nt: TGTGCCAGCAGCCCCTACGGGGCCAACGTCCTGACTTTC
v_call: TRBV29-1; j_call: TRBJ1-4; clone_size: -; d_call: -; cdr3_aa: CSVGRVGKLFF; cdr3_nt: TGCAGCGTTGGAAGGGTGGGGAAACTGTTTTTT
v_call: TRBV21-1; j_call: TRBJ1-2; clone_size: -; d_call: -; cdr3_aa: CASSKTDRFWVANYGYTF; cdr3_nt: TGTGCCAGCAGCAAAACGGACCGTTTTTGGGTCGCTAACTATGGCTACACCTTC
v_call: TRBV19; j_call: TRBJ2-7; clone_size: -; d_call: TRBD1; cdr3_aa: CASSTGTANSYEQYF; cdr3_nt: TGTGCCAGTAGTACCGGGACAGCGAACTCCTACGAGCAGTACTTC
v_call: TRBV19; j_call: TRBJ2-5; clone_size: -; d_call: TRBD2; cdr3_aa: CASSVRSGGPQETQYF; cdr3_nt: TGTGCCAGTAGTGTTCGCTCGGGAGGACCCCAAGAGACCCAGTACTTC
v_call: TRBV2; j_call: TRBJ2-1; clone_size: few; d_call: -; cdr3_aa: CASRVGGGPGNEQFF; cdr3_nt: TGTGCCAGCAGGGTAGGGGGAGGGCCGGGTAATGAGCAGTTCTTC
v_call: TRBV5-1; j_call: TRBJ2-5; clone_size: -; d_call: TRBD2; cdr3_aa: CASSGSGSLETQYF; cdr3_nt: TGCGCCAGCAGTGGTAGCGGGAGCTTAGAGACCCAGTACTTC
v_call: TRBV7-3; j_call: TRBJ2-7; clone_size: -; d_call: TRBD2; cdr3_aa: CASSLSGGGSYEQYF; cdr3_nt: TGTGCCAGCAGCTTAAGTGGCGGGGGCTCCTACGAGCAGTACTTC
v_call: TRBV2; j_call: TRBJ2-5; clone_size: -; d_call: TRBD1; cdr3_aa: CASSGQGVGETQYF; cdr3_nt: TGTGCCAGCAGCGGACAGGGGGTCGGAGAGACCCAGTACTTC